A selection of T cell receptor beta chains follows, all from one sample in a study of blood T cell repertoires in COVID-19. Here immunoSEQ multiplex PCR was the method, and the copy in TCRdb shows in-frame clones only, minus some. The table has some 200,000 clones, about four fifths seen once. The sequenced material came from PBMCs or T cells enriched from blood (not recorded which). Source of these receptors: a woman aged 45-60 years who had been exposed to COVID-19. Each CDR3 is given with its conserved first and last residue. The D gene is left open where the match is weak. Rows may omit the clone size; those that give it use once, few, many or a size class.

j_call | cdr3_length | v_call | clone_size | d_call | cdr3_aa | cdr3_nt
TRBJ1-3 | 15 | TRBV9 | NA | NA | CASSVEVSDGNTIYF | TGTGCCAGCAGCGTAGAAGTCAGCGATGGAAACACCATATATTTT
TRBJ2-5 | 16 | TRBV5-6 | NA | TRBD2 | CASSLGTSRFKETQYF | TGTGCCAGCAGCTTGGGGACTAGTCGGTTCAAAGAGACCCAGTACTTC
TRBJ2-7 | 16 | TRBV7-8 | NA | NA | CASSLRRSVPLYEQYF | TGTGCCAGCAGCTTAAGGAGGTCTGTCCCCCTCTACGAGCAGTACTTC
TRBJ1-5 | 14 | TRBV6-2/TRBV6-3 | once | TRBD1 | CASSPPGTVRTQHF | TGTGCCAGCAGTCCCCCCGGGACAGTTCGAACCCAGCATTTT
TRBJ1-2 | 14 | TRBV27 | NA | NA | CASSLSGGRDGYTF | TGTGCCAGCAGTTTATCGGGGGGGAGAGATGGCTACACCTTC
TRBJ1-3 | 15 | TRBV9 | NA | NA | CASSSGVNSGNTIYF | TGTGCCAGCTCCTCCGGGGTCAACTCTGGAAACACCATATATTTT
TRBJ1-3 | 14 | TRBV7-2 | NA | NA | CASSLGGNRDTIYF | TGTGCCAGCAGCTTGGGAGGGAATCGGGACACCATATATTTT
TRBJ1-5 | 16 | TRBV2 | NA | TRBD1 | CASSEGTGSFSQPQHF | TGTGCCAGCAGTGAAGGGACAGGGTCCTTCAGTCAGCCCCAGCATTTT
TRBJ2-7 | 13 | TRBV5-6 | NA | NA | CASSWQGMNEQYF | TGTGCCAGCAGCTGGCAGGGGATGAACGAGCAGTACTTC
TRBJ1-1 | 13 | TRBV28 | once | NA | CASTPWGGPEAFF | TGTGCCAGCACCCCTTGGGGGGGACCTGAAGCTTTCTTT
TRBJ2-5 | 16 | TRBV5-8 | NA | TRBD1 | CASSSGTATGGETQYF | TGTGCCAGCAGCTCCGGGACAGCAACTGGGGGAGAGACCCAGTACTTC
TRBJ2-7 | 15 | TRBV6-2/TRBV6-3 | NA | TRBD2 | CASSPAGPPSYEQYF | TGTGCCAGCAGCCCAGCGGGACCCCCTTCCTACGAGCAGTACTTC
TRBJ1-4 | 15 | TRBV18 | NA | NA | CASSPRVAGNEKLFF | TGTGCCAGCTCCCCTCGTGTCGCGGGTAATGAAAAACTGTTTTTT
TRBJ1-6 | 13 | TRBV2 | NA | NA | CASITGSGSPLHF | TGTGCCAGCATCACAGGGTCTGGATCACCCCTCCACTTT
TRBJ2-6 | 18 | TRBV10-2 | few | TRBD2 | CASSESLAGKGGANVLTF | TGCGCCAGCAGTGAGTCGCTAGCGGGGAAGGGGGGGGCCAACGTCCTGACTTTC
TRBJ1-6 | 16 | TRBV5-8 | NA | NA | CASSRFLTDYNSPLHF | TGTGCCAGCAGCCGCTTCCTAACCGATTATAATTCACCCCTCCACTTT
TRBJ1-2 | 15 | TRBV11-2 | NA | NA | CASSLGRRQGLSYTF | TGTGCCAGCAGCTTAGGAAGACGGCAGGGGCTGAGCTACACCTTC
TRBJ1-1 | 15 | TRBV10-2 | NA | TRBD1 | CASSEGGGVTGDGFF | TGCGCCAGCAGTGAGGGGGGCGGGGTAACAGGGGATGGTTTCTTT
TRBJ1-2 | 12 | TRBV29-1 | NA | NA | CSVRGGGYGYTF | TGCAGCGTTCGAGGTGGAGGCTATGGCTACACCTTC
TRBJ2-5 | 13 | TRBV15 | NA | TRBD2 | CATKAGGEETQYF | TGTGCCACCAAGGCGGGGGGCGAAGAGACCCAGTACTTC
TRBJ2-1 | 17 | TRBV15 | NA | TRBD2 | CATSREPKRGAYNEQFF | TGTGCCACCAGCAGAGAACCCAAGCGGGGAGCCTACAATGAGCAGTTCTTC
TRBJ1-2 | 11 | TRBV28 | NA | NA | CASSFQAGYTF | TGTGCCAGCAGTTTTCAGGCCGGCTACACCTTC
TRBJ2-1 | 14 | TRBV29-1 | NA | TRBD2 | CSVGSGGVYNEQFF | TGCAGCGTTGGGAGCGGGGGGGTTTACAATGAGCAGTTCTTC
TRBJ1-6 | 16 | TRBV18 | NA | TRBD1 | CASSPYRDRASSPLHF | TGTGCCAGCTCACCATACCGGGACAGGGCGAGTTCACCCCTCCACTTT
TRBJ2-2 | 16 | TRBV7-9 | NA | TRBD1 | CASSSQGGLNTGELFF | TGTGCCAGCAGCTCACAGGGGGGTTTGAACACCGGGGAGCTGTTTTTT
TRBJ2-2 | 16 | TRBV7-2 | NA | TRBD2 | CASSLDGGGTTGELFF | TGTGCCAGCAGCTTAGATGGCGGGGGGACCACCGGGGAGCTGTTTTTT
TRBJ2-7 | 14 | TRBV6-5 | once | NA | CASSRDKVQGEQYF | TGTGCCAGCAGCCGGGACAAGGTCCAGGGCGAGCAGTACTTC
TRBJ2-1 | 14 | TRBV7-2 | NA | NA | CASRGGGRTNEQFF | TGTGCCAGCAGAGGCGGGGGCCGAACAAATGAGCAGTTCTTC
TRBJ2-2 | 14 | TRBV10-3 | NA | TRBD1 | CAIRTGSNTGELFF | TGTGCCATCAGGACAGGGTCGAACACCGGGGAGCTGTTTTTT
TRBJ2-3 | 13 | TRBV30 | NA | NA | CAWTVLSTDTQYF | TGTGCCTGGACAGTTTTAAGCACAGATACGCAGTATTTT
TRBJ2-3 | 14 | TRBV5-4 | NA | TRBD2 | CASSFGTSVDTQYF | TGTGCCAGCAGCTTCGGGACTAGCGTAGATACGCAGTATTTT
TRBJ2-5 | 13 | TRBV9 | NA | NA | CASSVVAEGTQYF | TGTGCCAGCAGCGTAGTAGCAGAGGGGACCCAGTACTTC
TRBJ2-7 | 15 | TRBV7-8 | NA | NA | CASSLIRQRPYEQYF | TGTGCCAGCAGCCTAATTAGACAGAGGCCCTACGAGCAGTACTTC
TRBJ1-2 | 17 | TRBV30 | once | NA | CAWISPIRQASNYGYTF | TGTGCCTGGATTTCCCCCATACGCCAAGCCTCCAACTATGGCTACACCTTC
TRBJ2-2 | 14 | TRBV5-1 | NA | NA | CASSFNSNTGELFF | TGCGCCAGCAGCTTTAACAGCAACACCGGGGAGCTGTTTTTT
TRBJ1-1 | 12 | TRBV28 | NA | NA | CASSLAGPEAFF | TGTGCCAGCAGTTTAGCGGGACCTGAAGCTTTCTTT
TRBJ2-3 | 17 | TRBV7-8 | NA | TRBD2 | CASSRQPGTSGTDTQYF | TGTGCCAGCAGCCGCCAGCCCGGGACTAGCGGCACAGATACGCAGTATTTT
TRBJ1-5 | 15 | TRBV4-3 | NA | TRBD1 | CASSQEGTGEQPQHF | TGCGCCAGCAGCCAAGAGGGGACAGGGGAACAGCCCCAGCATTTT
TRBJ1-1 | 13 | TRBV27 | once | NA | CASSLSMNTEAFF | TGTGCCAGCAGCTTGAGCATGAACACTGAAGCTTTCTTT
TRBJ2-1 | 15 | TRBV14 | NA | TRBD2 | CASSQDPAGDHEQFF | TGTGCCAGCAGCCAAGATCCAGCGGGGGACCATGAGCAGTTCTTC
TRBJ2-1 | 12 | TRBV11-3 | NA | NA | CASSERSSEQFF | TGTGCCAGCAGCGAAAGAAGTAGTGAGCAGTTCTTC
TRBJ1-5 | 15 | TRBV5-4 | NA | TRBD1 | CASSQGADGNQPQHF | TGTGCCAGCAGTCAGGGGGCAGATGGCAATCAGCCCCAGCATTTT
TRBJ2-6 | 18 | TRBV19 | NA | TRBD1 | CASSLRDRGLSGANVLTF | TGTGCCAGTAGTCTCCGGGACAGGGGACTCTCTGGGGCCAACGTCCTGACTTTC
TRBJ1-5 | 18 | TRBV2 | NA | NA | CASSEALFGVYSNQPQHF | TGTGCCAGCAGTGAAGCGCTTTTCGGGGTTTATAGCAATCAGCCCCAGCATTTT
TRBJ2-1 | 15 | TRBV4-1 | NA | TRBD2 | CASSPTSGSFNEQFF | TGCGCCAGCAGCCCCACTAGCGGGTCTTTCAATGAGCAGTTCTTC
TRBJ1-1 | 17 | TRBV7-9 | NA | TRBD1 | CASSLNLRAGGNTEAFF | TGTGCCAGCAGCTTAAACTTGCGAGCAGGGGGAAACACTGAAGCTTTCTTT
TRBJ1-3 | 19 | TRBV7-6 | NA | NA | CASSLTPPRDTLSGNTIYF | TGTGCCAGCAGCTTAACTCCTCCTCGGGACACACTCTCTGGAAACACCATATATTTT
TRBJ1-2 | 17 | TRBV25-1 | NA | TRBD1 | CASSTVTGGLDNYGYTF | TGTGCCAGCAGTACGGTGACAGGGGGTCTAGACAACTATGGCTACACCTTC
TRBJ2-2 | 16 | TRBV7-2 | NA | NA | CASSLVVLPNTGELFF | TGTGCCAGCAGCTTAGTGGTACTACCGAACACCGGGGAGCTGTTTTTT
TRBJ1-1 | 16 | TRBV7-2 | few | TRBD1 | CASTFLGTGWETEAFF | TGTGCCAGCACCTTTTTGGGGACAGGCTGGGAAACTGAAGCTTTCTTT
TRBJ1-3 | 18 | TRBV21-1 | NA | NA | CASSLPGRRTNSGNTIYF | TGTGCCAGCAGCCTCCCCGGGAGAAGGACTAACTCTGGAAACACCATATATTTT
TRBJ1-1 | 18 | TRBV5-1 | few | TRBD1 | CASSTPDRGPLLNTEAFF | TGCGCCAGCAGCACCCCGGACAGGGGGCCCCTTTTGAACACTGAAGCTTTCTTT
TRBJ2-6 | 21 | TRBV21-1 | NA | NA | CASSKRALGGQDLAGANVLTF | TGTGCCAGCAGCAAAAGAGCTCTAGGGGGTCAGGACTTGGCTGGGGCCAACGTCCTGACTTTC
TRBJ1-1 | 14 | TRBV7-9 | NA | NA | CASSLGPPNTEAFF | TGTGCCAGCAGCTTGGGCCCACCGAACACTGAAGCTTTCTTT
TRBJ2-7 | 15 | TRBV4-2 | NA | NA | CASSQSPGGAYEQYF | TGTGCCAGCAGCCAATCTCCGGGCGGGGCCTACGAGCAGTACTTC
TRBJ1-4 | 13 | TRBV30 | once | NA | CAWSSGRWEKLFF | TGTGCCTGGAGTTCTGGGAGATGGGAAAAACTGTTTTTT
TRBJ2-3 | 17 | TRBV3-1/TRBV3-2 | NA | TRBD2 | CASSHLLAGGRGDTQYF | TGTGCCAGCAGCCACCTTCTAGCGGGGGGGAGGGGAGATACGCAGTATTTT